These 14 T cell receptor beta chains were all obtained from the same sample, sequenced in a study of monozygotic twins with cystic fibrosis. Sequencing used immunoSEQ multiplex PCR; TCRdb keeps in-frame clones, though not all of them. The sample yields about 36,000 clones, 75% to 90% seen once. The sequencing sample was made of blood. The receptor source for this set is a girl aged 2 to 10 with cystic fibrosis.

The rearrangement links TRBV5-1 to TRBJ2-5; TRBD1 might be the D (6 bases). The CDR3 consists of 16 residues. The germline V and J ends were trimmed by 4 bases and 0 bases, with 16 bases remaining between them. CDR1 SGHRS and CDR2 YFSETQ come from the germline V gene. The CDR3 DNA reads TGCGCCAGCAGCACCACCGGGACACAGTACCAAGAGACCCAGTACTTC. It encodes CASSTTGTQYQETQYF.

This chain joins TRBV2 and TRBJ1-6; D is unresolved. Trimming took off 5 bases at V and 10 bases at J, with 15 bases between the two ends. Germline CDR1 and CDR2: SNHLY and FYNNEI. The CDR3 runs 14 residues. The CDR3 region has the DNA TGTGCCAGCAGTTTAAGGACGGGGTTCTCACCCCTCCACTTT. Its translation is CASSLRTGFSPLHF.

This chain joins TRBV30 and TRBJ2-2; perhaps TRBD2 as D (7 bases). The V gene's germline CDR1 is GTSNPN and CDR2 SVGIG (reference sequence). Trimming removed 2 bases at V and 1 base at J, with 11 bases between. The CDR3 totals 15 residues. The CDR3 sequence is CAWSYGGQNTGELFF. The CDR3, as DNA: TGTGCCTGGAGTTACGGGGGGCAGAACACCGGGGAGCTGTTTTTT.

This rearrangement joins TRBV5-1 to TRBJ2-1, with 8 bases aligning to TRBD1. The germline CDR1 and CDR2 sequences are SGHRS and YFSETQ. The CDR3 loop spans 14 amino acids. V was pared by 4 bases and J by 3 bases, with 3 bases of the junction left unmatched. The CDR3 is CASSQGAGYNEQFF. As DNA, the CDR3 is TGCGCCAGCAGCCAGGGGGCCGGCTACAATGAGCAGTTCTTC. The full variable domain, rest sourced from reference TRBV5-1 and TRBJ2-1, is KAGVTQTPRYLIKTRGQQVTLSCSPISGHRSVSWYQQTPGQGLQFLFEYFSETQRNKGNFPGRFSGRQFSNSRSEMNVSTLELGDSALYLCASSQGAGYNEQFFGPGTRLTVL.

The rearrangement uses TRBV4-1 and TRBJ1-5; D not resolved. CDR3 size: 17 residues. The ends were cut back, 4 bases at V and 1 base at J, with 17 bases in the middle. Germline V gene sequence: CDR1 MGHRA, CDR2 YSYEKL. This CDR3 is CASSPRAALPSNQPQHF. The CDR3 DNA is TGCGCCAGCAGCCCTCGGGCAGCTCTCCCCAGCAATCAGCCCCAGCATTTT.

The V call is TRBV29-1, the J call TRBJ2-1; TRBD1 is a possible D gene (5 bases). CDR3 length: 15 residues. The germline V and J ends were trimmed by 2 bases and 3 bases, with 14 bases remaining between them. Germline loops: CDR1 SQVTM, CDR2 ANQGSEA. CDR3 bases: TGCAGCGTTGAAACCCTCGACAGCTTCTACAATGAGCAGTTCTTC. This codes for CSVETLDSFYNEQFF.

In DNA form, the CDR3 reads TGCGCCAGCAGCCCTGGGACTAGCCGACACTACGAGCAGTACTTC. Translating gives CASSPGTSRHYEQYF. The chain uses TRBV5-1 and TRBJ2-7; 9 bases agree with TRBD2. Germline loops: CDR1 SGHRS, CDR2 YFSETQ. The CDR3 runs 15 residues. The ends lost 4 bases at V and 3 bases at J; junction bases unmatched: 8.

V is TRBV2 and J is TRBJ1-1, with 10 positions matching TRBD1. Trimming removed 7 bases from V and 2 bases from J; junction bases left unmatched: 4. The CDR3 covers 14 residues. CDR1 is SNHLY and CDR2 is FYNNEI in the germline V gene. The CDR3 nucleotides are TGTGCCAGCACAGGACAGGGGGGTAACACTGAAGCTTTCTTT. Translating gives CASTGQGGNTEAFF. The full variable domain, in which reference TRBV2 and TRBJ1-1 provide the parts outside the CDR3, is EPEVTQTPSHQVTQMGQEVILRCVPISNHLYFYWYRQILGQKVEFLVSFYNNEISEKSEIFDDQFSVERPDGSNFTLKIRSTKLEDSAMYFCASTGQGGNTEAFFGQGTRLTVV.

This chain uses TRBV5-1 with TRBJ2-5, with D maybe TRBD2 (5 bases). Trimming pared 7 bases from V and 1 base from J, leaving 11 bases between. CDR3 length equals 13 residues. Germline V gives CDR1 SGHRS, CDR2 YFSETQ. The CDR3 nucleotides are TGCGCCAGCGGGAGAGGGATCCAAGAGACCCAGTACTTC. As protein: CASGRGIQETQYF.

This clone was recorded only once. This chain uses TRBV5-1 with TRBJ1-2, with D perhaps matching TRBD1 (5 bases). CDR1 and CDR2 (germline): SGHRS, YFSETQ. This CDR3 is built from 15 residues. Between the trimmed V and J ends, which lost 5 bases and 5 bases, there was a span of 19 bases. The CDR3 loop is CASRTGTGIPYGYTF. The CDR3 region has the DNA TGCGCCAGCAGAACCGGGACGGGTATACCGTATGGCTACACCTTC.

V usage is TRBV18 and J usage is TRBJ2-7; 8 positions match TRBD2. J was trimmed by 2 bases and V by 8 bases; bases with no gene match: 11. The CDR3 length is 15 residues. CDR1 and CDR2 from the germline V gene are KGHSH and LQKENI. CDR3 residues: CASHRASGSAYEQYF. CDR3 nucleotide sequence: TGTGCCAGCCACAGGGCTAGCGGGTCAGCCTACGAGCAGTACTTC. Combining the CDR3 with reference TRBV18 and TRBJ2-7 gives the whole variable domain NAGVMQNPRHLVRRRGQEARLRCSPMKGHSHVYWYRQLPEEGLKFMVYLQKENIIDESGMPKERFSAEFPKEGPSILRIQQVVRGDSAAYFCASHRASGSAYEQYFGPGTRLTVT.

The rearrangement joins TRBV19 to TRBJ2-6; a weak D match, TRBD2 (7 bases). V dropped 3 bases and J dropped 0 bases, with 9 bases sitting between them. The CDR3 sequence is 16 residues long. Germline lookup yields CDR1 LNHDA and CDR2 SQIVND (reference sequence). CDR3 residues: CASSMAGASGANVLTF. DNA for the CDR3: TGTGCCAGTAGTATGGCGGGGGCCTCTGGGGCCAACGTCCTGACTTTC. The full variable domain, in which reference TRBV19 and TRBJ2-6 provide the parts outside the CDR3, is DGGITQSPKYLFRKEGQNVTLSCEQNLNHDAMYWYRQDPGQGLRLIYYSQIVNDFQKGDIAEGYSVSREKKESFPLTVTSAQKNPTAFYLCASSMAGASGANVLTFGAGSRLTVL.

The V and J genes are TRBV29-1 and TRBJ2-7, with D tentatively TRBD1 or TRBD2 (5 bases each). V was cut by 0 bases and J by 3 bases, with 12 bases left in between. This CDR3 region has 14 residues. Germline lookup yields CDR1 SQVTM and CDR2 ANQGSEA. CDR3 sequence (DNA): TGCAGCGTTGAAGATCGAGGGACCGGCTACGAGCAGTACTTC. Amino acids: CSVEDRGTGYEQYF.

The rearrangement joins TRBV6-5 to TRBJ1-2, with D possibly TRBD1 on 5 matching bases. Germline values: CDR1 MNHEY, CDR2 SVGAGI. The CDR3 covers 15 residues. Trimming stripped 0 bases from V and 5 bases from J, with 13 bases between. The CDR3 DNA follows: TGTGCCAGCAGTTACTCTAAGGGGAGTGGGTATGGCTACACCTTC. Its protein product is CASSYSKGSGYGYTF.